The 10 T cell receptor beta chains reported below all come from one sample, sequenced in a study of blood T cells in healthy people across ages. The authors ran a second PCR of roughly 6 to 12 cycles using a sample-barcoded 5' primer and a J-beta primer mix. TCRdb re-analysed the 5' RACE reads in MiXCR, keeping a single row per CDR3 protein. The sample has approximately 810,000 distinct CDR3 sequences, 29% seen once. The material sequenced was blood. Receptors were obtained from a woman aged 80 or over in good health.

This clonotype was seen a few times. The CDR3 loop is CSASPGSTNEKLFF. The CDR3 region has the DNA TGCAGTGCCTCACCCGGGTCGACTAATGAAAAACTGTTTTTT. V and J are TRBV20-1 and TRBJ1-4; D unclear. The length of the CDR3 is 14 residues. V was cut by 6 bases and J by 2 bases, with 13 bases left in between. Per the germline V gene, CDR1 is DFQATT and CDR2 is SNEGSKA (reference sequence).

In its sample, this clonotype was seen many times. The rearrangement joins TRBV12-3 or TRBV12-4 to TRBJ2-1; the D gene is possibly TRBD1 (5 bases). Between the trimmed V and J ends, which lost 6 bases and 4 bases, there was a span of 10 bases. The CDR3 is 13 amino acids. The CDR3 bases are TGTGCCAGCAGCACCAGGGAATACAATGAGCAGTTCTTC. Translated: CASSTREYNEQFF.

This clonotype was found many times. The gene calls are TRBV6-5 and TRBJ1-6, with 10 bases aligning to TRBD1. This CDR3 is built from 18 residues. Unmatched junction bases numbered 11, after V lost 1 base and J lost 8 bases. CDR1 MNHEY and CDR2 SVGAGI come from the germline V gene. The CDR3 spells CASSYYRTRDRGHSPLHF. CDR3 nucleotide sequence: TGTGCCAGCAGTTACTATCGAACGAGGGACAGGGGACATTCACCCCTCCACTTT.

Comments on this clonotype: A much more abundant neighbour one base away suggests this may be a read error. The CDR3 region has the DNA TGTACCAGCAGCCGCAGGCGGGACAGGGCTTCGGAGCAGTACTTC. Protein sequence: CTSSRRRDRASEQYF. This chain uses TRBV3-1 with TRBJ2-7, with TRBD1 matching 9 bases. CDR1 is LGHDT, CDR2 YNNKEL, per germline (reference sequence). The CDR3 is made up of 15 amino acids.

This chain connects TRBV7-2 to TRBJ2-4, with D possibly being TRBD1 or TRBD2 (5 bases each). Germline CDR1 and CDR2: SGHTA and FQGNSA. The ends were cut back, 1 base at V and 13 bases at J, with 14 bases in the middle. The CDR3 runs 13 residues. CDR3 nucleotide sequence: TGTGCCAGCAGCTTAGAAGGGACGCCAAAGCAGTACTTC. Translating gives CASSLEGTPKQYF. Full variable domain (rest looked up from reference TRBV7-2 and TRBJ2-4): GAGVSQSPSNKVTEKGKDVELRCDPISGHTALYWYRQSLGQGLEFLIYFQGNSAPDKSGLPSDRFSAERTGGSVSTLTIQRTQQEDSAVYLCASSLEGTPKQYFGAGTRLSVL.

This clonotype was seen ten or more times. The chain links TRBV7-9 to TRBJ2-1, with D possibly matching TRBD2 (6 bases). Germline assignment: CDR1 SEHNR and CDR2 FQNEAQ (reference sequence). Trimming shortened V by 5 bases and J by 7 bases, and 18 bases separated the two germline ends. The CDR3 spans 15 residues. In DNA form, the CDR3 reads TGTGCCAGCAGCGCTGACCGCCTAGCGTTGAATGAGCAGTTCTTC. It specifies CASSADRLALNEQFF.

Concerning this clonotype itself: One base away lies a much larger clone, so this may be a sequencing read error. The chain links TRBV18 to TRBJ2-7; D perhaps matches TRBD2 (6 bases). This CDR3 has 14 amino acids. Trimming cost V 6 bases and J 0 bases, with 12 bases left between them. Germline V gene data show CDR1 as KGHSH and CDR2 as LQKENI. The CDR3 here is CASSRGAVSYEQYV. The DNA for the CDR3 is TGTGCCAGCTCCCGCGGGGCGGTCTCCTACGAGCAGTACGTC.

This rearrangement joins TRBV2 to TRBJ1-5; tentative D call: TRBD1 (5 bases). Trimming took off 7 bases at V and 3 bases at J, with 10 bases between the two ends. The CDR3 runs to 13 residues. Germline V CDR1 and CDR2: SNHLY, FYNNEI. The CDR3 bases are TGTGCCAGCAAAAGGGACTTCAATCAGCCCCAGCATTTT. This encodes CASKRDFNQPQHF.

Turning to this clonotype: The CDR3 ends on some other residue instead of the conserved phenylalanine or tryptophan, so this is likely a read error. The chain combines TRBV12-3 or TRBV12-4 with TRBJ2-3, with D unresolved. The CDR3 totals 14 residues. V lost 5 bases and J 1 base, leaving 10 bases between the germline ends. Here the CDR3 reads CASSPWVGTDTQYS. CDR3 coding DNA: TGTGCCAGCAGTCCCTGGGTGGGCACAGATACGCAGTATTCT.

This chain links TRBV3-1 with TRBJ1-6; D gene ambiguous. The germline gives CDR1 LGHDT, CDR2 YNNKEL (reference sequence). Trimming took off 1 base at V and 7 bases at J, with 2 bases between the two ends. This CDR3 comprises 12 residues. The CDR3 bases are TGTGCCAGCAGCCAAGCAAATTCACCCCTCCACTTT. It translates to CASSQANSPLHF.